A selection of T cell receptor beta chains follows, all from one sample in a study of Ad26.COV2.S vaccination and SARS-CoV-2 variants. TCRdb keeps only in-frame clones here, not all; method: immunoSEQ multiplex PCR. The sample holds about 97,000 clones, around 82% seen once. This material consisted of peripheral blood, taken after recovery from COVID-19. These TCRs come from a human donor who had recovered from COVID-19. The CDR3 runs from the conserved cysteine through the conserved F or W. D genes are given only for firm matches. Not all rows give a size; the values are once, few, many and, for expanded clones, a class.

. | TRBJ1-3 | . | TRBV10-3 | CATRRTGDNGNTIYF | TGTGCCACCCGTAGGACGGGAGATAATGGAAACACCATATATTTT
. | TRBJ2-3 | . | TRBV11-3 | CASSPSRGGTDTQYF | TGTGCCAGCAGCCCCTCTAGGGGGGGCACAGACACGCAGTATTTT
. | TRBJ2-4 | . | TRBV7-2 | CASSPGDYVNIQYF | TGTGCCAGCAGCCCCGGGGATTACGTAAACATTCAGTACTTC
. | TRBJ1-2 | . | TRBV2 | CASSENSLRVVDGYTF | TGTGCCAGCAGTGAAAACAGTCTCAGGGTGGTCGATGGCTACACCTTC
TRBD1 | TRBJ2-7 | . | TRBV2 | CASSPGQGVYEQYF | TGTGCCAGCAGTCCGGGACAGGGTGTCTACGAGCAGTACTTC
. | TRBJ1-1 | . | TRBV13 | CASSSRTAMFTEAFF | TGTGCCAGCAGCTCCCGGACGGCGATGTTCACTGAAGCTTTCTTT
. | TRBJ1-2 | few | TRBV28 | CASSSAGNYGYTF | TGTGCCAGCAGTTCCGCTGGGAACTATGGCTACACCTTC
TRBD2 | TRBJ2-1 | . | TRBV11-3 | CASSSTSGDSYNEQFF | TGTGCCAGCAGCTCGACTAGCGGGGACTCCTACAATGAGCAGTTCTTC
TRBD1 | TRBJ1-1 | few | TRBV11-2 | CASSAMGQGSTEAFF | TGTGCCAGCAGCGCCATGGGACAGGGATCCACTGAAGCTTTCTTT
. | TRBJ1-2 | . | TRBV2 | CASSDRQPGGYTF | TGTGCCAGCAGTGATCGGCAGCCCGGGGGCTACACCTTC
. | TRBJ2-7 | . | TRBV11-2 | CASSLETGDFREQYF | TGTGCCAGCAGCTTAGAAACAGGGGACTTCAGGGAGCAGTACTTC
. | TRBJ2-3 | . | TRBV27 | CASSSEEGSGADTQYF | TGTGCCAGCAGTTCCGAAGAGGGGTCTGGCGCAGATACGCAGTATTTT
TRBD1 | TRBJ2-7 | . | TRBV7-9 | CASSLMGQGTYEQYF | TGTGCCAGCAGCTTAATGGGACAGGGCACCTACGAGCAGTACTTC
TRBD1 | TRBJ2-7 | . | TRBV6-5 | CASEKYRGGYEQYF | TGTGCCAGCGAAAAGTACAGGGGCGGCTACGAGCAGTACTTC
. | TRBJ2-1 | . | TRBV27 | CASVGEGRLYNEQFF | TGTGCCAGCGTTGGAGAGGGGAGGCTATACAATGAGCAGTTCTTC
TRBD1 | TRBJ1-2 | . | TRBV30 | CAWSKGQGAAWEGYTF | TGTGCCTGGAGTAAGGGACAGGGGGCTGCATGGGAGGGCTACACCTTC
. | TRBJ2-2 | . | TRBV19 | CASSTSDTRGAVGRIF | TGTGCCAGTAGTACCTCCGACACTCGGGGAGCTGTGGGTCGTATTTTT
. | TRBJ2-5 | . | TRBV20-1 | CSASPLRETQYF | TGCAGTGCTAGTCCCTTGAGGGAGACCCAGTACTTC
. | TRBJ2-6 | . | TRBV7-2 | CASSSRRFGSGANVLTF | TGTGCCAGCAGCTCCCGCCGATTTGGGTCTGGGGCCAACGTCCTGACTTTC
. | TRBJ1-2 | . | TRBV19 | CASKKDILNYGYTF | TGTGCCAGTAAAAAGGACATTCTTAACTATGGCTACACCTTC
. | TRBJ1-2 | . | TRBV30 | CAWSKTANYGYTF | TGTGCCTGGAGTAAGACAGCTAACTATGGCTACACCTTC
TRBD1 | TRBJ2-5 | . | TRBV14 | CASSKKIDDRGSYQETQYF | TGTGCCAGCAGCAAAAAAATCGACGACAGGGGGTCGTACCAAGAGACCCAGTACTTC
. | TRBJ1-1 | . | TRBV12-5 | CASGYRENTEAFF | TGTGCTAGTGGTTATCGAGAGAACACTGAAGCTTTCTTT
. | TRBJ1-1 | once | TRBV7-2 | CASSKAGITEAFF | TGTGCCAGCAGCAAAGCAGGGATCACTGAAGCTTTCTTT
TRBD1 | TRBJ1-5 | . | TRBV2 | CASSWGTGSYQPQHF | TGTGCCAGCAGCTGGGGGACAGGGTCCTATCAGCCCCAGCATTTT
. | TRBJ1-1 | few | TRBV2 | CASSLERLNTEAFF | TGTGCCAGCAGTTTGGAAAGGTTGAACACTGAAGCTTTCTTT
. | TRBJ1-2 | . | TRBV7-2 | CASSLASGANGYTF | TGTGCCAGCAGCTTAGCATCTGGGGCGAATGGCTACACCTTC
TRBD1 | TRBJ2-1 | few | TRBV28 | CASSSRKQGISYNEQFF | TGTGCCAGCAGTTCCCGCAAACAGGGGATCTCCTACAATGAGCAGTTCTTC
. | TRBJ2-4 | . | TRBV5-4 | CASSLVSKNIQYF | TGTGCCAGCAGCTTGGTTTCCAAAAACATTCAGTACTTC
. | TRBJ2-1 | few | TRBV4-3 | CASSQDIYNEQFF | TGCGCCAGCAGCCAAGACATCTACAATGAGCAGTTCTTC
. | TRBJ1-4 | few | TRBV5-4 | CASSLRVQGNEKLFF | TGTGCCAGCAGCTTGCGCGTACAGGGAAATGAAAAACTGTTTTTT
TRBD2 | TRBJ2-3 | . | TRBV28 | CASSLGAGGRHTQYF | TGTGCCAGCAGTTTAGGGGCGGGGGGGCGACATACGCAGTATTTT
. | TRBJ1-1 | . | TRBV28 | CASVQLNTEAFF | TGTGCCAGCGTACAATTGAACACTGAAGCTTTCTTT
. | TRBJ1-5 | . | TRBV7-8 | CASSHPGGPQHF | TGTGCCAGCAGCCACCCGGGAGGGCCCCAGCATTTT
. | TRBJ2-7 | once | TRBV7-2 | CASSLSFDFSSYEQYF | TGTGCCAGCAGCTTAAGTTTTGACTTTAGCTCCTACGAGCAGTACTTC
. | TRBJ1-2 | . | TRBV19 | CASSFGHSGYTF | TGTGCCAGTAGTTTCGGCCACTCTGGCTACACCTTC
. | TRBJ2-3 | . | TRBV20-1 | CSVWGEDTQYF | TGCAGTGTGTGGGGGGAAGATACGCAGTATTTT
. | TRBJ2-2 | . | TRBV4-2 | CASSHTGSGAGELFF | TGTGCCAGCAGCCACACTGGATCGGGGGCCGGGGAGCTGTTTTTT
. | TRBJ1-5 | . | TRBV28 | CASTLPNQPQHF | TGTGCCAGCACTCTCCCGAATCAGCCCCAGCATTTT
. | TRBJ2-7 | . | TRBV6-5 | CAVRSVGRIHEQYF | TGTGCCGTTAGGAGTGTGGGTCGTATCCACGAGCAGTACTTC
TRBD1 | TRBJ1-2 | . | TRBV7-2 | CASSLASQGAFGYTF | TGTGCCAGCAGCTTAGCATCCCAGGGGGCGTTCGGCTACACCTTC
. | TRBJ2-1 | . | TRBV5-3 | CARSSRDTSNEQFF | TGTGCCAGAAGCTCCCGGGACACCAGCAATGAGCAGTTCTTC
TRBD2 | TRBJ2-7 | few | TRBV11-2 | CASSLAGGLPREQYF | TGTGCCAGCAGCTTAGCGGGGGGACTCCCTAGAGAGCAGTACTTC
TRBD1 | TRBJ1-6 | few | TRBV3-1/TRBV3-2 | CASSQLDRGNSPLHF | TGTGCCAGCAGCCAACTGGACAGGGGGAATTCACCCCTCCACTTT
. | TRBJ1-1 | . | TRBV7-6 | CASSPTRNTEAFF | TGTGCCAGCAGCCCCACTCGAAACACTGAAGCTTTCTTT
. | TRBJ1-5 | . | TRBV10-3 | CAISESRELYQPQHF | TGTGCCATCAGTGAGTCGAGGGAACTATATCAGCCCCAGCATTTT